This T cell receptor beta chain is from a study of T-cell reconstitution after alpha-beta-depleted transplantation in children. CDR3 length: 14 amino acids. Trimming removed 6 bases at V and 0 bases at J, with 9 bases between. Unique molecular identifiers were built into the TCRbeta library. TCRdb reprocessed the PCR reads with MiXCR, giving one entry per CDR3 protein. The sample comprises about 640,000 distinct CDR3 sequences, roughly 15% of which are singletons, and about 1.1% rests with the top ten. This TCR was recovered from a human donor who donated a stem cell graft to a child with acute myeloid leukemia. V gene TRBV12-3 or TRBV12-4 combines with J gene TRBJ1-3; perhaps TRBD1 as D (5 bases). The sample in question was PBMCs from the stem cell graft donor, obtained from the stem cell graft. CDR3 nucleotides: TGTGCCAGCAGGGACGACAGCTCTGGAAACACCATATATTTT. Its protein product is CASRDDSSGNTIYF.